A selection of T cell receptor beta chains follows, all from one sample in a study of blood T cells in healthy people across ages. TCRdb re-derived calls from the 5' RACE reads in MiXCR, one entry per CDR3 protein. The sample includes roughly 2 million distinct CDR3 sequences, less than 50% of them seen just once. The material sequenced was blood. These TCRs come from a woman between 35 and 50 years old in good health. CDR3s include the opening cysteine and the closing phenylalanine or tryptophan. Each record gives: clone size, D gene, V gene, J gene, CDR3 protein, CDR3 DNA. D genes are given only for firm matches. Clone size is given for some rows only: seen once, a few or many times, or a class if the clone is expanded.

once	.	TRBV27	TRBJ1-2	CASSKGGGRNGYTF	TGTGCCAGCAGCAAAGGCGGGGGAAGGAATGGCTACACCTTC
once	TRBD1	TRBV29-1	TRBJ1-2	CSVESRDRGLYGYTF	TGCAGCGTTGAATCTCGGGACAGGGGGCTCTATGGCTACACCTTC
.	.	TRBV28	TRBJ2-3	CASSSLVLTLDTQYF	TGTGCCAGCAGTTCTTTAGTCCTTACATTAGATACGCAGTATTTT
.	.	TRBV18	TRBJ2-1	CVSQSSYNEQFF	TGTGTCTCCCAGAGTTCCTACAATGAGCAGTTCTTC
few	TRBD1	TRBV6-6	TRBJ1-1	CAGSPSGTGGTEAFF	TGTGCCGGCAGTCCTTCCGGGACAGGGGGAACTGAAGCTTTCTTT
.	TRBD2	TRBV29-1	TRBJ2-3	CSATGLAGADTQYF	TGCAGCGCCACCGGACTAGCGGGCGCAGATACGCAGTATTTT
.	.	TRBV29-1	TRBJ2-7	CSVDDGRYNEQYF	TGCAGCGTTGATGACGGCCGCTACAATGAGCAGTACTTC
.	.	TRBV14	TRBJ2-7	CASSRMGGGYEQYF	TGTGCCAGCAGCCGGATGGGGGGCGGCTACGAGCAGTACTTC
few	.	TRBV28	TRBJ1-1	CASSSPGPGAEAFF	TGTGCCAGCAGTTCCCCGGGACCTGGGGCTGAAGCTTTCTTT
.	.	TRBV5-1	TRBJ2-3	CASSLLEGLGTDTQYF	TGCGCCAGCAGCTTGTTGGAGGGGCTGGGGACAGATACGCAGTATTTT
.	.	TRBV12-3/TRBV12-4	TRBJ2-5	CASSFRPFQETQYF	TGTGCCAGCAGTTTCCGACCGTTCCAAGAGACCCAGTACTTC
few	.	TRBV29-1	TRBJ2-7	CSVDKAGEQYF	TGCAGCGTTGACAAGGCGGGCGAGCAGTACTTC
.	.	TRBV9	TRBJ2-7	CASSVAEGPWDEQYF	TGTGCCAGCAGCGTAGCTGAGGGCCCCTGGGACGAGCAGTACTTC
.	.	TRBV6-2/TRBV6-3	TRBJ2-2	CASSQPGQGGDGELFF	TGTGCCAGCAGTCAACCCGGACAGGGAGGGGACGGGGAGCTGTTTTTT
many	.	TRBV12-3/TRBV12-4	TRBJ2-4	CASSFGLAKNIQYF	TGTGCCAGCAGTTTCGGACTAGCCAAAAACATTCAGTACTTC
few	.	TRBV15	TRBJ1-5	CATSRDSGGNQPQHF	TGTGCCACCAGCAGAGATTCAGGAGGGAATCAGCCCCAGCATTTT
.	.	TRBV28	TRBJ1-1	CASWGPQGSNTEAFF	TGTGCCAGCTGGGGGCCACAGGGATCTAACACTGAAGCTTTCTTT
few	.	TRBV5-1	TRBJ2-1	CASSFGVTYNEQFF	TGCGCCAGCAGCTTCGGGGTTACCTACAATGAGCAGTTCTTC
few	.	TRBV28	TRBJ1-2	CASSLGGGPYGYTF	TGTGCCAGCAGTTTAGGAGGCGGGCCCTATGGCTACACCTTC
.	.	TRBV20-1	TRBJ2-2	CSARLPGELFF	TGCAGTGCTAGACTTCCCGGGGAGCTGTTTTTT
few	.	TRBV7-8	TRBJ1-1	CASTQNRDAITEAFF	TGTGCCAGCACCCAAAACAGGGACGCGATCACTGAAGCTTTCTTT
.	.	TRBV4-1	TRBJ2-5	CASSQVREGSQYF	TGCGCCAGCAGCCAAGTAAGGGAAGGTTCGCAGTACTTC
.	.	TRBV20-1	TRBJ1-5	CSATAELINQPQHF	TGCAGTGCTACAGCCGAGCTCATTAATCAGCCCCAGCATTTT
.	.	TRBV7-2	TRBJ2-7	CASSAAGLQGGEQYF	TGTGCCAGCAGCGCTGCGGGACTACAAGGGGGTGAGCAGTACTTC
.	TRBD1	TRBV6-1	TRBJ1-2	CASSEGGRGRGYTF	TGTGCCAGCAGTGAAGGCGGCAGGGGGCGAGGCTACACCTTC
.	.	TRBV28	TRBJ2-1	CASSLWADQGNEQFF	TGTGCCAGCAGTTTATGGGCCGATCAGGGGAATGAGCAGTTCTTC
.	.	TRBV20-1	TRBJ1-1	CSALTSQAMNTEAFF	TGCAGTGCTCTTACGTCACAGGCCATGAACACTGAAGCTTTCTTT
few	.	TRBV4-1	TRBJ2-7	CASSQDGPNYEQYF	TGCGCCAGCAGCCAGGACGGACCAAACTACGAGCAGTACTTC
.	.	TRBV5-1	TRBJ2-5	CASSLNAYQETQYF	TGCGCCAGCAGCTTGAACGCTTACCAAGAGACCCAGTACTTC
.	TRBD2	TRBV11-2	TRBJ2-1	CASSLVVLAGGKSSYNEQFF	TGTGCCAGCAGCTTAGTGGTACTAGCGGGGGGAAAGAGCTCCTACAATGAGCAGTTCTTC
.	.	TRBV20-1	TRBJ2-4	CSARDIEDQGKNIQYF	TGCAGTGCTAGAGATATCGAGGACCAGGGAAAAAACATTCAGTACTTC
.	TRBD2	TRBV2	TRBJ2-5	CASSELSAGVYQETQYF	TGTGCCAGCAGTGAACTCTCGGCGGGGGTTTACCAAGAGACCCAGTACTTC
.	.	TRBV5-5	TRBJ2-7	CASSPFEGGPTYEQYF	TGTGCCAGCAGCCCCTTTGAGGGGGGGCCAACCTACGAGCAGTACTTC
.	.	TRBV7-3	TRBJ2-7	CASSLGGLANYEQYF	TGTGCCAGCAGCTTAGGTGGTCTAGCGAACTACGAGCAGTACTTC
few	TRBD2	TRBV12-3/TRBV12-4	TRBJ2-7	CASSRGGAGDYEQYF	TGTGCCAGCAGCCGGGGGGGGGCAGGTGACTACGAGCAGTACTTC
.	.	TRBV6-5	TRBJ2-5	CASHTWGAEGKETQYF	TGTGCCAGCCACACTTGGGGGGCAGAGGGTAAAGAGACCCAGTACTTC
.	TRBD1	TRBV6-6	TRBJ1-6	CASRILDRGSPLHF	TGTGCCAGCAGGATATTGGACAGGGGTTCACCCCTCCACTTT
.	.	TRBV18	TRBJ2-3	CASSPRVSGATDTQYF	TGTGCCAGCTCACCAAGGGTATCGGGGGCCACAGATACGCAGTATTTT
many	TRBD1	TRBV28	TRBJ2-5	CASSSTGEETQYF	TGTGCCAGCAGCTCGACAGGGGAGGAGACCCAGTACTTC
.	TRBD2	TRBV5-1	TRBJ2-7	CASSLTTSRLAGGPLEQYF	TGCGCCAGCAGCTTGACTACTTCCCGACTAGCGGGGGGGCCTCTCGAGCAGTACTTC
few	.	TRBV4-2	TRBJ2-4	CASSRRPSGAIIQYF	TGTGCCAGCAGCCGCCGGCCCTCAGGGGCGATCATTCAGTACTTC
.	TRBD1	TRBV4-1	TRBJ1-2	CASGQGDIRGNGGYTF	TGCGCCAGCGGCCAAGGAGACATCAGGGGGAACGGGGGCTACACCTTC
few	TRBD2	TRBV6-2/TRBV6-3	TRBJ2-7	CASSFGLAANSYEQYF	TGTGCCAGCAGTTTCGGACTAGCGGCGAATTCCTACGAGCAGTACTTC
.	.	TRBV29-1	TRBJ1-2	CSVLHSYGYTF	TGCAGCGTACTACACAGCTATGGCTACACCTTC
.	TRBD1	TRBV28	TRBJ2-7	CAGTDRAPSTRNEQYF	TGTGCCGGCACGGACAGGGCCCCCTCTACGAGGAATGAGCAGTACTTC
few	TRBD2	TRBV20-1	TRBJ2-3	CSAPRTSGGTDTQYF	TGCAGTGCTCCCCGGACTAGCGGGGGCACAGATACGCAGTATTTT
.	.	TRBV6-5	TRBJ2-1	CASRQDLYNEQFF	TGTGCCAGCAGACAGGATCTATACAATGAGCAGTTCTTC
.	TRBD1	TRBV7-2	TRBJ1-6	CASRGQETYNSPLHF	TGTGCCAGCCGGGGACAGGAAACCTATAATTCACCCCTCCACTTT
.	.	TRBV20-1	TRBJ2-5	CSAIRHDIPQETQYF	TGCAGTGCGATCCGGCACGACATACCGCAAGAGACCCAGTACTTC
.	.	TRBV4-1	TRBJ2-7	CASSQDHKGQTYNEQYF	TGCGCCAGCAGCCAAGATCATAAGGGGCAGACCTACAATGAGCAGTACTTC
.	.	TRBV7-8	TRBJ2-5	CASSLLLLKETQYF	TGTGCCAGCAGCCTTCTACTACTCAAAGAGACCCAGTACTTC
.	TRBD2	TRBV11-2	TRBJ2-1	CASSLVSGGGAGEQFF	TGTGCCAGCAGCTTAGTTAGCGGCGGGGGGGCGGGTGAGCAGTTCTTC
.	.	TRBV15	TRBJ2-3	CATSGGGGSDTQYF	TGTGCCACCAGCGGAGGTGGGGGGTCAGATACGCAGTATTTT
.	.	TRBV5-1	TRBJ2-3	CASSLGDTYTDTQYF	TGCGCCAGCAGCTTGGGGGACACCTACACAGATACGCAGTATTTT